Below are 25 T cell receptor beta chains sequenced from a single sample in a study of blood T cell repertoires in COVID-19. Repertoires were generated with immunoSEQ multiplex PCR, while TCRdb's copy carries only in-frame clones and drops some. The sample shows approximately 100,000 clones, 75% to 90% of them seen only once. Sequencing input: peripheral blood. These receptors were collected from a man aged 80 or over with acute or convalescent COVID-19.

The rearrangement joins TRBV27 to TRBJ2-1; 10 positions agree with TRBD2. Germline lookup yields CDR1 MNHEY and CDR2 SMNVEV (reference sequence). This CDR3 comprises 16 residues. V shed 4 bases, J shed 0 bases, and the junction held 3 bases outside the gene matches. The CDR3 DNA follows: TGTGCCAGCAGTTCCGCTAGCGGGAGCTCCTACAATGAGCAGTTCTTC. As protein: CASSSASGSSYNEQFF.

The count of this clone is one. The gene calls are TRBV5-1 and TRBJ2-3; 13 bases line up with TRBD2. Germline V lookup: CDR1 SGHRS, CDR2 YFSETQ. After removal of 0 bases from V and 0 bases from J, the junction contained 4 bases not matched to a gene. This CDR3 has 18 residues. As DNA, the CDR3 is TGCGCCAGCAGCTTGGTGGGACTAGCGGGACCGAGCACAGATACGCAGTATTTT. It is translated as CASSLVGLAGPSTDTQYF.

CDR3 loop: CASSQDRGGLWDQPQHF. The CDR3 DNA reads TGTGCCAGCAGTCAAGACAGGGGCGGTTTGTGGGATCAGCCCCAGCATTTT. This sequence joins TRBV28 and TRBJ1-5, with 8 bases identical to TRBD1. Trimming removed 5 bases from V and 5 bases from J; junction bases left unmatched: 14. This CDR3 comprises 17 residues. In germline, CDR1 is MDHEN, CDR2 SYDVKM.

This clone appeared once. The chain couples TRBV20-1 to TRBJ2-3; 12 bases match TRBD2. Germline assignment: CDR1 DFQATT and CDR2 SNEGSKA (reference sequence). The CDR3 has 15 amino acids. The V segment lost 3 bases and the J segment 6 bases; nucleotides outside the gene matches: 7. The CDR3 region has the DNA TGCAGTGCTAGTCGGCTAGCGGGAGGGCCGGATACGCAGTATTTT. Translated: CSASRLAGGPDTQYF.

This clone showed up just once. This chain uses TRBV3-1 (or the pseudogene TRBV3-2) with TRBJ2-1; weak D call: TRBD2 (5 bases). The CDR3 runs to 16 residues. CDR1 is LGHDT, CDR2 YNNKEL, per germline (reference sequence). Deletions cut 0 bases from V and 0 bases from J, with 9 bases between. CDR3 sequence reads: CASSQDSGSSYNEQFF. The CDR3 DNA sequence: TGTGCCAGCAGCCAAGATTCGGGAAGCTCCTACAATGAGCAGTTCTTC.

There are many counts of this clone. The genes are TRBV5-1 and TRBJ1-4; the match to TRBD1 covers 9 bases. This CDR3 spans 15 amino acids. Germline V gives CDR1 SGHRS, CDR2 YFSETQ. V gave up 1 base and J gave up 7 bases; unmatched junction bases: 5. This chain's CDR3 is CASSLSGTGTEKLFF. The CDR3 region has the DNA TGCGCCAGCAGCTTGTCCGGGACAGGGACTGAAAAACTGTTTTTT.

This clone has just a few counts. The chain employs TRBV7-3 and TRBJ1-1; D possibly corresponds to TRBD1 (5 bases). This CDR3 is built from 15 residues. Looked up from germline, CDR1 is SGHTA and CDR2 is FQGTGA. The ends were cut back, 2 bases at V and 3 bases at J, with 13 bases in the middle. CDR3 in amino acids: CASSLFRATHTEAFF. The CDR3 DNA reads TGTGCCAGCAGCTTATTCAGGGCGACTCACACTGAAGCTTTCTTT.

The J gene is TRBJ1-4, the V gene TRBV30, with 10 bases identical to TRBD1. The germline V gene encodes CDR1 GTSNPN and CDR2 SVGIG (reference sequence). CDR3 length equals 16 residues. V lost 5 bases and J lost 3; bases outside the gene matches: 9. DNA of the CDR3: TGTGCCTGGGGGAAGACAGGGGGCAAGGCTAATGAAAAACTGTTTTTT. It specifies CAWGKTGGKANEKLFF.

J is TRBJ2-2 and V is TRBV21-1; the tabulated D call, TRBD1, remains unverified against the DNA. TRBV21-1 is classified as a pseudogene. The CDR3 is 17 residues long. The CDR3 is CADSPGQGSVYTGELFF. CDR3 DNA: TGTGCCGACAGCCCGGGACAGGGGTCGGTCTACACCGGGGAGCTGTTTTTT.

This chain uses TRBV7-3 with TRBJ2-1, with D perhaps matching TRBD1 (6 bases). V was clipped by 6 bases and J by 8 bases, with 14 bases between them. Germline V gene lookup returns CDR1 SGHTA and CDR2 FQGTGA. The CDR3 contains 13 residues. For the CDR3, the DNA is TGTGCCAGCAGTCAAAGCAGGGGCGATGAGCAGTTCTTC. This translates into CASSQSRGDEQFF.

The chain has TRBV5-6 and TRBJ1-2, with 12 bases aligning to TRBD1. The CDR3 loop spans 17 amino acids. Looked up from germline, CDR1 is SGHDT and CDR2 is YYEEEE. Germline trimming cut 4 bases from V and 4 bases from J; bases unmatched to any gene: 11. The CDR3 DNA is TGTGCCAGCAGCCTTCCGGGACAGGGGGCGTTAGGCTATGGCTACACCTTC. Translated: CASSLPGQGALGYGYTF.

The chain couples TRBV5-1 to TRBJ1-3; D perhaps matches TRBD1 (6 bases). The CDR3 loop spans 15 amino acids. V shed 0 bases and J shed 3 bases, with 10 bases lying between them. Per germline, CDR1 SGHRS and CDR2 YFSETQ. In DNA, the CDR3 is TGCGCCAGCAGCTTGGGCAGGGGCTATGGAAACACCATATATTTT. Translated, it gives CASSLGRGYGNTIYF. The variable domain in full, completed from reference TRBV5-1 and TRBJ1-3, reads KAGVTQTPRYLIKTRGQQVTLSCSPISGHRSVSWYQQTPGQGLQFLFEYFSETQRNKGNFPGRFSGRQFSNSRSEMNVSTLELGDSALYLCASSLGRGYGNTIYFGEGSWLTVV.

The chain uses TRBV7-9 and TRBJ1-5; D call uncertain. The germline CDR1 and CDR2 sequences are SEHNR and FQNEAQ (reference sequence). The CDR3 contains 14 residues. Trimming stripped 6 bases from V and 3 bases from J, with 12 bases between. CDR3 region: CASSQTGDNQPQHF. CDR3 DNA: TGTGCCAGCAGTCAGACCGGGGACAATCAGCCCCAGCATTTT.

The chain employs TRBV2 and TRBJ2-1; TRBD2 agrees at 7 bases. V shed 4 bases, J shed 0 bases, and the junction held 15 bases outside the gene matches. CDR1 is SNHLY and CDR2 is FYNNEI in the germline V gene. The CDR3 sequence is 19 residues long. The CDR3 loop is CASSAGGFGLKSSYNEQFF. DNA for the CDR3: TGTGCCAGCAGTGCGGGGGGTTTTGGCCTTAAGAGCTCCTACAATGAGCAGTTCTTC.

In this sample, this clone turned up once. V is TRBV4-2 and J is TRBJ2-5; 7 bases line up with TRBD2. The CDR3 is made up of 20 amino acids. Germline V gene sequence: CDR1 LGHNA, CDR2 YNFKEQ. V was clipped by 0 bases and J by 4 bases; unmatched bases: 20. CDR3 region: CASSQERPPSGDPSAETQYF. CDR3 DNA: TGTGCCAGCAGCCAAGAGAGGCCGCCTAGCGGCGACCCGTCGGCAGAGACCCAGTACTTC.

This sequence joins TRBV3-1 (or the pseudogene TRBV3-2) and TRBJ1-3, with TRBD1 matching over 8 bases. After removal of 6 bases from V and 0 bases from J, the junction contained 4 bases not matched to a gene. CDR3 length: 15 amino acids. CDR1 and CDR2 (germline): LGHDT, YNNKEL (reference sequence). The CDR3 DNA sequence: TGTGCCAGCAGGAGGACAGGGTCCTCTGGAAACACCATATATTTT. It encodes CASRRTGSSGNTIYF.

The CDR3 DNA follows: TGTGCCAGCAGCCAAGGGGGAGGGCCCTACAATGAGCAGTTCTTC. Residues: CASSQGGGPYNEQFF. The genes are TRBV3-1 (or the pseudogene TRBV3-2) and TRBJ2-1; 7 bases fit TRBD2. The germline gives CDR1 LGHDT, CDR2 YNNKEL (reference sequence). V trimming: 1 base; J trimming: 2 bases; junction bases outside the gene matches: 2. The CDR3 has 15 amino acids.

In its sample, this clone was seen once. The CDR3 sequence is CASSPEGTALYEQYF. CDR3 nucleotide sequence: TGTGCCAGCAGCCCCGAAGGGACTGCACTCTACGAGCAGTACTTC. This sequence joins TRBV7-6 and TRBJ2-7; tentatively, D is TRBD2 (6 bases). Trimming cost V 5 bases and J 3 bases, with 17 bases left between them. The CDR3 totals 15 residues. Germline CDR1 reads SGHVS; CDR2 reads FNYEAQ.

V gene TRBV19 combines with J gene TRBJ2-2; weak D call: TRBD1 (8 bases). Germline loops: CDR1 LNHDA, CDR2 SQIVND (reference sequence). This CDR3 has 16 residues. V was pared by 5 bases and J by 4 bases, with 17 bases between. The CDR3 DNA is TGTGCCAGTAGTCGACAGGGGCGGGGGTTCACCGGGGAGCTGTTTTTT. As protein: CASSRQGRGFTGELFF. Combining the CDR3 with reference TRBV19 and TRBJ2-2 gives the whole variable domain DGGITQSPKYLFRKEGQNVTLSCEQNLNHDAMYWYRQDPGQGLRLIYYSQIVNDFQKGDIAEGYSVSREKKESFPLTVTSAQKNPTAFYLCASSRQGRGFTGELFFGEGSRLTVL.

In its sample, this clone was seen once. The gene calls are TRBV18 and TRBJ2-2; D call uncertain. V lost 3 bases, J lost 5 bases, and 4 bases lay in between. CDR1 KGHSH and CDR2 LQKENI come from the germline V gene. This CDR3 region has 12 residues. CDR3 sequence: CASSPNTGELFF. CDR3 sequence (DNA): TGTGCCAGCTCACCTAATACCGGGGAGCTGTTTTTT.

The table lists this clone with a few counts. The chain employs TRBV6-5 and TRBJ2-7, with 7 bases that match TRBD1. Germline-derived CDR1 and CDR2 are MNHEY and SVGAGI. After removal of 5 bases from V and 7 bases from J, the junction contained 8 bases not matched to a gene. The CDR3 length is 13 residues. The chain's CDR3 is CASSLFPGQEQYF. CDR3 DNA sequence: TGTGCCAGCAGTCTTTTTCCGGGACAGGAGCAGTACTTC.

The rearrangement links TRBV21-1 to TRBJ2-7; TRBD2, the D gene given by the table, was not confirmed from the DNA. TRBV21-1 is a pseudogene. The length of the CDR3 is 16 residues. DNA for the CDR3: TGTGCCAGCAGCAAAGCGCTTAGGGAGGGTTCGGGCGAGCAGTACTTC. Residues: CASSKALREGSGEQYF.

The chain recombines TRBV7-9 with TRBJ2-5; D gene unclear. V shed 4 bases and J shed 5 bases, with 2 bases lying between them. CDR3 length: 10 residues. The germline V gene has CDR1 SEHNR and CDR2 FQNEAQ (reference sequence). The DNA for the CDR3 is TGTGCCAGCAGCTCGGAGACCCAGTACTTC. Translation gives CASSSETQYF.

The chain joins TRBV20-1 to TRBJ1-1, with 8 bases lining up with TRBD1. Unmatched junction bases numbered 12, after V lost 3 bases and J lost 6 bases. Germline lookup yields CDR1 DFQATT and CDR2 SNEGSKA (reference sequence). The CDR3 is 15 amino acids. CDR3 sequence: CSASLPQGAKAEAFF. CDR3 nucleotide sequence: TGCAGTGCTAGTCTTCCCCAGGGGGCGAAGGCTGAAGCTTTCTTT.

The chain combines TRBV10-2 with TRBJ1-2; 7 nucleotides agree with TRBD1. This CDR3 spans 12 amino acids. V was clipped by 6 bases and J by 4 bases; unmatched bases: 2. Germline V gene lookup returns CDR1 WSHSY and CDR2 SAAADI. CDR3 DNA: TGCGCCAGCAGAAACAGGGGCTATGGCTACACCTTC. It yields the protein CASRNRGYGYTF.